The 32 T cell receptor beta chains in this list originate from one sample, sequenced in a study of cytomegalovirus exposure and HLA in healthy donors. This PCR relied on a set of 60 Vbeta primers and 13 Jbeta primers. Libraries were prepared by immunoSEQ multiplex PCR; TCRdb keeps only in-frame clonotypes and omits some of them. The sample yields about 60,000 clones, 80% to 90% seen once. Material: PBMCs. The receptors shown here come from a man between 18 and 35 years old in good health and CMV-seronegative.

In nucleotides, the CDR3 is TGTGCCAGCAGTGGACAGGGGGCGGCCACTGAAGCTTTCTTT. Encoded protein: CASSGQGAATEAFF. V usage is TRBV6-1 and J usage is TRBJ1-1, with TRBD1 matching 10 bases. Germline CDR1 and CDR2: MNHNS and SASEGT. This CDR3 is 14 amino acids long. V lost 4 bases, J lost 4 bases, and 3 bases stayed unmatched.

The V call is TRBV5-8, the J call TRBJ1-2; D is undetermined. The CDR3 extends over 15 amino acids. Trimming shortened V by 2 bases and J by 6 bases, and 17 bases separated the two germline ends. Germline V lookup: CDR1 SGHTS, CDR2 YDEGEE. The CDR3 spells CASSFWQALLHGYTF. In DNA form, the CDR3 reads TGTGCCAGCAGCTTTTGGCAGGCCTTACTTCATGGCTACACCTTC.

The rearrangement links TRBV28 to TRBJ2-4; 12 bases fit TRBD2. Germline assignment: CDR1 MDHEN and CDR2 SYDVKM. Unmatched junction bases numbered 4, after V lost 6 bases and J lost 4 bases. The CDR3 sequence is 15 residues long. CDR3 nucleotide sequence: TGTGCCAGCAGCTCTAGCGGGGGGGGGAAAAACATTCAGTACTTC. The encoded protein is CASSSSGGGKNIQYF.

This clone occurred once. This chain links TRBV6-4 with TRBJ2-2, with 12 bases that match TRBD2. The CDR3 covers 16 residues. Germline values: CDR1 MRHNA, CDR2 SNTAGT. V was pared by 5 bases and J by 5 bases, with 6 bases of the junction left unmatched. CDR3 nucleotides: TGTGCCAGCAGTCGACTAGCGGGGGCGGTAACCGGGGAGCTGTTTTTT. Translated: CASSRLAGAVTGELFF.

V gene TRBV21-1 combines with J gene TRBJ2-5; no DNA check was done on the table's D call, TRBD2. TRBV21-1 is reported as a pseudogene. The CDR3 runs to 15 residues. The CDR3 nucleotides read TGTGCCAGCATGAGATTAGCGGGGACCCAAGAGACCCAGTACTTC. Translating it yields CASMRLAGTQETQYF.

This chain uses TRBV6-5 with TRBJ1-2; no clear D. Trimming removed 2 bases at V and 0 bases at J, with 10 bases between. Germline CDR1 is MNHEY and CDR2 is SVGAGI. CDR3 length: 15 amino acids. CDR3 nucleotides: TGTGCCAGCAGTTACGGAGAGGGCCCTAACTATGGCTACACCTTC. Its protein product is CASSYGEGPNYGYTF.

Only one count was recorded for this clone. The chain is built from TRBV6-5 and TRBJ1-2; 7 bases are shared with TRBD1. The V segment lost 5 bases and the J segment 5 bases; nucleotides outside the gene matches: 8. The germline gives CDR1 MNHEY, CDR2 SVGAGI. CDR3 size: 14 residues. In nucleotides, the CDR3 is TGTGCCAGCAGTCGGACAGGCATCGAATATGGCTACACCTTC. Translating it yields CASSRTGIEYGYTF.

Details on this clone: Germline and junction disagree at one end, which may indicate a read error. This chain links TRBV4-1 with TRBJ2-5; a weak D match, TRBD1 (5 bases). The CDR3 is 14 amino acids. Germline-derived CDR1 and CDR2 are MGHRA and YSYEKL. CDR3 sequence reads: CASSPTWGQGTQYF. The CDR3 DNA follows: TGCGCCAGCAGCCCGACATGGGGCCAAGGGACCCAGTACTTC.

The chain uses TRBV7-2 and TRBJ1-1, with D possibly TRBD1 on 5 matching bases. The germline V gene encodes CDR1 SGHTA and CDR2 FQGNSA. The CDR3 extends over 14 amino acids. The V and J ends lost 1 base and 6 bases respectively, with 12 bases between them. This CDR3 reads CASSLDWGVPEAFF. In DNA, the CDR3 is TGTGCCAGCAGCTTAGATTGGGGGGTACCTGAAGCTTTCTTT.

The chain uses TRBV11-2 and TRBJ1-4; D perhaps matches TRBD1 (5 bases). The V end lost 7 bases, the J end lost 5 bases, and 14 bases lay between the germline ends. There are 14 residues in the CDR3. Germline V gives CDR1 SGHAT, CDR2 FQNNGV. CDR3 amino acids: CASTRQRGNEKLFF. The CDR3 nucleotides read TGTGCCAGCACCCGACAGAGAGGCAATGAAAAACTGTTTTTT.

The chain is built from TRBV10-3 and TRBJ2-7; D gene unclear. Deletions cut 4 bases from V and 6 bases from J, with 13 bases between. Germline CDR1 ENHRY, CDR2 SYGVKD. The CDR3 is 13 residues long. For the CDR3, the DNA is TGTGCCATCAGTGTAGCAGCCTTGGGCGAGCAGTACTTC. Translation: CAISVAALGEQYF.

A single count supports this clone. The chain joins TRBV5-1 to TRBJ2-7, with TRBD1 identical over 8 bases. Germline V lookup: CDR1 SGHRS, CDR2 YFSETQ. The J segment lost 2 bases and the V segment lost 0 bases, leaving 4 bases of the junction unmatched. This CDR3 has 15 amino acids. CDR3 DNA: TGCGCCAGCAGCTTGGTAGGACAGGGACCCTACGAGCAGTACTTC. Protein sequence: CASSLVGQGPYEQYF.

The chain recombines TRBV6-1 with TRBJ2-5; 8 bases match TRBD2. With V trimmed by 5 bases and J by 3 bases, 8 bases remained unmatched. Germline loops: CDR1 MNHNS, CDR2 SASEGT. The CDR3 covers 15 residues. Here the CDR3 reads CASSWSGGPKETQYF. The CDR3 DNA sequence: TGTGCCAGCAGTTGGTCGGGGGGGCCAAAAGAGACCCAGTACTTC.

Concerning this clone: An end of the junction does not agree with germline; a read error may underlie this. The chain recombines TRBV7-7 with TRBJ2-2, with D maybe TRBD2 (6 bases). From germline, CDR1 is SSHAT and CDR2 FNYEAQ (reference sequence). This CDR3 has 14 residues. The DNA of the CDR3 is TGTGCTAGCAGCATGGGACTTCGCACCGGGGAGCTGTTTTTT. Its translation: CASSMGLRTGELFF.

The V and J genes are TRBV6-5 and TRBJ1-5; 9 bases align to TRBD1. V dropped 5 bases and J dropped 7; count of bases not matched to a gene: 9. Germline loops: CDR1 MNHEY, CDR2 SVGAGI. There are 15 residues in the CDR3. The CDR3 DNA is TGTGCCAGCAGTCTAGGGACAGGGAAAGGACAGCCCCAGCATTTT. This codes for CASSLGTGKGQPQHF.

This clone was recorded only once. This rearrangement joins TRBV19 to TRBJ1-2; a weak D match, TRBD1 (6 bases). Germline CDR1 is LNHDA and CDR2 is SQIVND (reference sequence). This CDR3 comprises 12 residues. V was shortened by 11 bases and J by 5 bases, with 15 bases between the two germline ends. CDR3 region: CAAGGRGYGYTF. The CDR3, as DNA: TGTGCCGCCGGGGGGCGCGGGTATGGCTACACCTTC.

The chain combines TRBV12-5 with TRBJ1-2, with a weak D call TRBD1 (5 bases). V was clipped by 3 bases and J by 3 bases, with 11 bases between them. The CDR3 covers 14 residues. Looked up from germline, CDR1 is LGHNT and CDR2 is FRNRAP. The CDR3 region has the DNA TGTGCTAGTGGTTTAGATCGGGGGGACTATGGCTACACCTTC. As protein: CASGLDRGDYGYTF. Drawing the rest from reference TRBV12-5 and TRBJ1-2, the complete variable domain is DARVTQTPRHKVTEMGQEVTMRCQPILGHNTVFWYRQTMMQGLELLAYFRNRAPLDDSGMPKDRFSAEMPDATLATLKIQPSEPRDSAVYFCASGLDRGDYGYTFGSGTRLTVV.

This clone was counted only a few times. The chain joins TRBV30 to TRBJ1-1; tentative D call: TRBD1 (6 bases). The germline V gene encodes CDR1 GTSNPN and CDR2 SVGIG (reference sequence). The CDR3 has 14 amino acids. V lost 5 bases and J lost 3, with 16 bases in between. CDR3 residues: CAWGIRGGYTEAFF. The CDR3 DNA is TGTGCCTGGGGGATCAGGGGTGGGTACACTGAAGCTTTCTTT.

The chain has TRBV18 and TRBJ2-5; 8 bases agree with TRBD1. This CDR3 has 14 amino acids. The V and J ends lost 0 bases and 4 bases, in that order; junction bases with no gene match: 1. Germline V gene sequence: CDR1 KGHSH, CDR2 LQKENI. The CDR3 here is CASSPPGQGETQYF. CDR3 nucleotide sequence: TGTGCCAGCTCACCACCAGGACAGGGAGAGACCCAGTACTTC.

V is TRBV4-1 and J is TRBJ2-5, with a weak D call TRBD1 (5 bases). V gave up 0 bases and J gave up 5 bases, with 22 bases separating them. This CDR3 region has 18 residues. The germline V gene encodes CDR1 MGHRA and CDR2 YSYEKL. CDR3 region: CASSQDFVGAGERETQYF. CDR3 coding DNA: TGCGCCAGCAGCCAAGATTTTGTAGGGGCAGGTGAACGCGAGACCCAGTACTTC.

The rearrangement joins TRBV7-2 to TRBJ2-1; D remains ambiguous. The CDR3 runs to 12 residues. CDR1 and CDR2 (germline): SGHTA, FQGNSA. V lost 2 bases and J lost 5, with 4 bases in between. CDR3 coding DNA: TGTGCCAGCAGCTTACCCGACAATGAGCAGTTCTTC. Protein sequence: CASSLPDNEQFF.

The chain combines TRBV6-5 with TRBJ1-1; D gene unclear. Germline V gene lookup returns CDR1 MNHEY and CDR2 SVGAGI. V was trimmed by 5 bases and J by 4 bases, leaving 11 bases between them. The CDR3 length is 13 residues. The CDR3 DNA reads as TGTGCCAGCAGTCGGACGGGATTCACTGAAGCTTTCTTT. It encodes CASSRTGFTEAFF.

Regarding this clone: Within the sample, other DNA sequences also encode this same CDR3. The chain recombines TRBV28 with TRBJ1-1, with a tentative D call TRBD1 (6 bases). CDR3 length equals 14 residues. Trimming pared 5 bases from V and 8 bases from J, leaving 18 bases between. Germline CDR1 is MDHEN and CDR2 is SYDVKM. CDR3 DNA: TGTGCCAGCAGTGTAGGGACACCACGCACCGAAGCTTTCTTT. It encodes CASSVGTPRTEAFF.

The chain joins TRBV5-1 to TRBJ2-1; the match to TRBD2 covers 10 bases. The CDR3 consists of 16 residues. CDR1 and CDR2 (germline): SGHRS, YFSETQ. V lost 4 bases to trimming and J lost 4 bases; unmatched junction nucleotides: 8. The CDR3 DNA sequence: TGCGCCAGCAGCGAGGCCGGGACTAGCGTGTACAATGAGCAGTTCTTC. It yields the protein CASSEAGTSVYNEQFF.

This clone was found once. The chain has TRBV5-1 and TRBJ1-2, with 9 bases fitting TRBD1. CDR3 size: 14 residues. Germline V gene sequence: CDR1 SGHRS, CDR2 YFSETQ. V shed 3 bases, J shed 4 bases, and the junction held 4 bases outside the gene matches. The CDR3 reads CASSYGQGTYGYTF. In nucleotides, the CDR3 is TGCGCCAGCAGCTACGGACAGGGGACCTATGGCTACACCTTC. Filled out from reference TRBV5-1 and TRBJ1-2, the complete variable domain reads KAGVTQTPRYLIKTRGQQVTLSCSPISGHRSVSWYQQTPGQGLQFLFEYFSETQRNKGNFPGRFSGRQFSNSRSEMNVSTLELGDSALYLCASSYGQGTYGYTFGSGTRLTVV.

V and J are TRBV2 and TRBJ2-4; D might be TRBD1 (5 bases). Germline V lookup: CDR1 SNHLY, CDR2 FYNNEI. V was clipped by 4 bases and J by 1 base, with 14 bases between them. CDR3 length: 16 residues. The CDR3 sequence is CASSGGPPVAKNIQYF. The CDR3 DNA is TGTGCCAGCAGTGGGGGCCCGCCGGTGGCCAAAAACATTCAGTACTTC.

The V and J genes are TRBV29-1 and TRBJ2-1; D is possibly TRBD2 (5 bases). With 4 bases removed from V and 4 bases from J, the gap between germline ends came to 8 bases. Per the germline V gene, CDR1 is SQVTM and CDR2 is ANQGSEA. This CDR3 has 12 residues. CDR3 protein: CSVVSGYNEQFF. The DNA for the CDR3 is TGCAGCGTTGTCTCGGGGTACAATGAGCAGTTCTTC.

The CDR3 is CASSSELAGGSDEQYF. CDR3 sequence (DNA): TGTGCCAGCAGCTCGGAACTAGCGGGGGGGTCCGACGAGCAGTACTTC. V gene TRBV11-2 combines with J gene TRBJ2-7; 13 bases line up with TRBD2. The J segment lost 5 bases and the V segment lost 4 bases, leaving 8 bases of the junction unmatched. Germline CDR1 is SGHAT and CDR2 is FQNNGV. The CDR3 is 16 amino acids.

The chain carries TRBV10-3 and TRBJ1-5; unclear D gene. Deletions cut 3 bases from V and 3 bases from J, with 12 bases between. Germline CDR1 and CDR2: ENHRY and SYGVKD. The CDR3 totals 15 residues. CDR3 in amino acids: CAISDAGGDNQPQHF. The CDR3 coding sequence is TGTGCCATCAGTGACGCGGGCGGAGACAATCAGCCCCAGCATTTT.

V is TRBV19 and J is TRBJ1-1; no firm D call. The CDR3 contains 13 residues. The V gene lost 4 bases and the J gene lost 4 bases, with 10 bases spanning the gap. Germline-derived CDR1 and CDR2 are LNHDA and SQIVND (reference sequence). CDR3 nucleotides: TGTGCCAGTAGTAGTATTAGAGGCACTGAAGCTTTCTTT. Translating it yields CASSSIRGTEAFF.

This chain connects TRBV7-2 to TRBJ2-5, with 9 positions matching TRBD1. The ends lost 1 base at V and 1 base at J; junction bases unmatched: 4. The CDR3 runs 16 residues. CDR1 SGHTA and CDR2 FQGNSA come from the germline V gene. CDR3 coding DNA: TGTGCCAGCAGCTTAGGGCCGGGACAGGGCCAAGAGACCCAGTACTTC. Its translation: CASSLGPGQGQETQYF.

The gene calls are TRBV9 and TRBJ1-1; a weak D match, TRBD1 (5 bases). Between the trimmed V and J ends, which lost 0 bases and 2 bases, there was a span of 11 bases. Germline V gene lookup returns CDR1 SGDLS and CDR2 YYNGEE. The CDR3 totals 15 residues. CDR3 protein: CASSVVSTGNTEAFF. The CDR3 coding sequence is TGTGCCAGCAGCGTAGTCTCAACAGGAAACACTGAAGCTTTCTTT.